This TCR beta chain was recorded in a study of T-cell reconstitution after alpha-beta-depleted transplantation in children. Broader study findings: Several hundred graft clones that had expanded were reportedly the source of alpha-beta T cells about two months after transplant. Diversity and T-cell counts at one year after transplant derived mostly from new T cells.

A library of TCRbeta sequences, prepared with unique molecular identifiers, was generated. TCRdb used MiXCR to reprocess the PCR reads, holding one entry per CDR3 protein. The sample includes about 250,000 distinct CDR3 sequences, more than 20% of them seen just once. Turning to this clonotype: Its matching antigen is unknown.

Sequencing used PBMCs, mostly from graft donor cells, obtained 360 days after TCRalphabeta/CD19-depleted stem cell transplant. The sequence was collected from a female patient aged 2 to 10 who had a stem cell transplant for congenital amegakaryocytic thrombocytopenia, so the T cells may come from the graft donor.

CDR3 protein: CASSFTSGVEDTQYF. In nucleotides, the CDR3 is TGTGCCAGCAGTTTCACTAGCGGGGTTGAAGATACGCAGTATTTT. The chain carries TRBV12-3 or TRBV12-4 and TRBJ2-3; TRBD2 agrees at 10 bases. The CDR3 is 15 amino acids. Trimming at V came to 3 bases and at J to 5 bases, leaving 5 bases not matched to a gene.